A single sample gave rise to the 7 T cell receptor beta chains below, sequenced in a study of T cells in Graves' hyperthyroidism and ophthalmopathy. The investigators amplified TCR beta CDR3 regions from RNA transcripts. HTBI primers were the set used in a first-round RT-PCR of the TCR CDR3. TCRdb re-derived calls from the multiplex PCR reads in MiXCR, one entry per CDR3 protein. The sample consists of approximately 510,000 distinct CDR3 sequences, approximately 49% of them appearing once. The sequenced sample consisted of peripheral blood or thyroid tissue (not recorded which). The receptors stem from an adult woman with Graves' disease, either hyperthyroidism or ophthalmopathy (not recorded which).

This sequence joins TRBV2 and TRBJ2-5, with 8 bases matching TRBD2. The J call may be in error: the DNA end matches TRBJ2-1 better. This CDR3 region has 15 residues. Germline CDR1 SNHLY, CDR2 FYNNEI. The CDR3 region is CASSPGTRVYNEQFF. The CDR3 region has the DNA TGTGCCAGCAGCCCCGGGACTAGGGTCTACAATGAGCAGTTCTTC.

In the case of this clonotype: Germline is not matched at one junction end, which may reflect a read error. The J gene is TRBJ1-4, the V gene TRBV25-1; 7 nucleotides line up with TRBD1. The length of the CDR3 is 16 residues. Per germline, CDR1 MGHDK and CDR2 SYGVNS. The CDR3 DNA reads TGTGCCTGCAGTGCTAATACGGGACAGACGAATGAAAAACTGTTTTTT. It translates to CACSANTGQTNEKLFF.

This chain joins TRBV7-7 and TRBJ1-2; D is unresolved. Between the trimmed V and J ends, which lost 6 bases and 4 bases, there was a span of 9 bases. Germline V lookup: CDR1 SSHAT, CDR2 FNYEAQ (reference sequence). This CDR3 contains 12 residues. DNA of the CDR3: TGTGCCAGCAGTGATACCGGCTATGGCTACACCTTC. Encoded protein: CASSDTGYGYTF.

The J gene is TRBJ1-2, the V gene TRBV29-1, with D unresolved. V was pared by 5 bases and J by 4 bases, with 8 bases between. Germline V gene data show CDR1 as SQVTM and CDR2 as ANQGSEA. This CDR3 has 11 amino acids. CDR3 sequence: CSVWEGYGYTF. The CDR3 nucleotides are TGCAGCGTTTGGGAGGGCTATGGCTACACCTTC. The full variable domain, with the rest looked up from reference TRBV29-1 and TRBJ1-2, is SAVISQKPSRDICQRGTSLTIQCQVDSQVTMMFWYRQQPGQSLTLIATANQGSEATYESGFVIDKFPISRPNLTFSTLTVSNMSPEDSSIYLCSVWEGYGYTFGSGTRLTVV.

This clonotype was recorded many times. The chain has TRBV29-1 and TRBJ1-4, with a tentative D call TRBD1 (5 bases). Germline CDR1 and CDR2: SQVTM and ANQGSEA. The CDR3 is 13 residues long. The V gene lost 3 bases and the J gene lost 8 bases, with 13 bases spanning the gap. The CDR3 sequence is CSVERQGGEKLFF. The DNA for the CDR3 is TGCAGCGTTGAGCGGCAGGGAGGAGAAAAACTGTTTTTT.

The chain uses TRBV6-1 and TRBJ2-5, with 7 nucleotides matching TRBD1. This CDR3 spans 16 amino acids. Germline CDR1 and CDR2: MNHNS and SASEGT. V lost 1 base to trimming and J lost 4 bases; unmatched junction nucleotides: 9. In DNA, the CDR3 is TGTGCCAGCAGTGAAGAACCGACAGGGAGTGGAGAGACCCAGTACTTC. Amino acid sequence: CASSEEPTGSGETQYF.

Ten or more counts support this clonotype. This chain uses TRBV5-6 with TRBJ1-1; D ambiguous. Germline V lookup: CDR1 SGHDT, CDR2 YYEEEE. The ends were cut back, 2 bases at V and 0 bases at J, with 14 bases in the middle. The CDR3 extends over 16 amino acids. The CDR3 bases are TGTGCCAGCAGCTTTTTGGCAGAGGGAATGAACACTGAAGCTTTCTTT. Translation: CASSFLAEGMNTEAFF.